The rows below give T cell receptor beta chains drawn from one sample of a study of T cells in Graves' hyperthyroidism and ophthalmopathy. TCRdb used MiXCR to reprocess the multiplex PCR reads, holding one entry per CDR3 protein. This sample has about 420,000 distinct CDR3 sequences, with approximately 13% found just once. Sequenced: blood. Receptors originate from a young woman with Graves' hyperthyroidism. CDR3s include the opening cysteine and the closing phenylalanine or tryptophan. The D gene is left open where the match is weak. Size is omitted from some rows. Given values are once, few, many or a class for expanded clones.

cdr3_length: 16; v_call: TRBV5-1; j_call: TRBJ1-5; d_call: TRBD1; clone_size: .; cdr3_aa: CASSPRRQGMSQPQHF; cdr3_nt: TGCGCCAGCAGCCCCCGAAGACAGGGGATGAGTCAGCCCCAGCATTTT
cdr3_length: 15; v_call: TRBV20-1; j_call: TRBJ2-2; d_call: .; clone_size: .; cdr3_aa: CSARDLQKNTGELFF; cdr3_nt: TGCAGTGCTAGAGATCTCCAAAAGAACACCGGGGAGCTGTTTTTT
cdr3_length: 13; v_call: TRBV20-1; j_call: TRBJ1-4; d_call: .; clone_size: .; cdr3_aa: CSAFRAVGEKLFF; cdr3_nt: TGCAGTGCTTTCAGGGCAGTCGGTGAAAAACTGTTTTTT
cdr3_length: 17; v_call: TRBV6-1; j_call: TRBJ2-7; d_call: TRBD1; clone_size: .; cdr3_aa: CASSRRLTTGISYEQYF; cdr3_nt: TGTGCCAGCAGCCGTAGACTAACGACAGGGATCTCCTACGAGCAGTACTTC
cdr3_length: 13; v_call: TRBV29-1; j_call: TRBJ2-7; d_call: .; clone_size: .; cdr3_aa: CSVGGRLSYEQYF; cdr3_nt: TGCAGCGTTGGAGGCAGATTAAGCTACGAGCAGTACTTC
cdr3_length: 16; v_call: TRBV27; j_call: TRBJ2-1; d_call: .; clone_size: few; cdr3_aa: CASRDIQGGVSNEQFF; cdr3_nt: TGTGCCAGCAGGGATATCCAGGGTGGGGTTAGCAATGAGCAGTTCTTC
cdr3_length: 16; v_call: TRBV5-1; j_call: TRBJ2-2; d_call: TRBD2; clone_size: many; cdr3_aa: CASSLVASGITGELFF; cdr3_nt: TGCGCCAGCAGCTTGGTGGCTAGCGGGATCACCGGGGAGCTGTTTTTT
cdr3_length: 14; v_call: TRBV12-3/TRBV12-4; j_call: TRBJ1-5; d_call: .; clone_size: many; cdr3_aa: CASGPGGVNQPQHF; cdr3_nt: TGTGCCAGCGGCCCGGGGGGGGTGAATCAGCCCCAGCATTTT
cdr3_length: 13; v_call: TRBV20-1; j_call: TRBJ2-3; d_call: .; clone_size: many; cdr3_aa: CSASGDNTDTQYF; cdr3_nt: TGCAGTGCTAGTGGCGACAACACAGATACGCAGTATTTT
cdr3_length: 15; v_call: TRBV7-9; j_call: TRBJ2-6; d_call: .; clone_size: few; cdr3_aa: CASSLGFTGANVLTF; cdr3_nt: TGTGCCAGCAGCTTAGGTTTTACTGGGGCCAACGTCCTGACTTTC
cdr3_length: 20; v_call: TRBV3-1; j_call: TRBJ1-3; d_call: TRBD1; clone_size: few; cdr3_aa: CASTLGAGQGHLSSGNTIYF; cdr3_nt: TGTGCCAGCACCCTCGGGGCGGGACAGGGGCACTTAAGCTCTGGAAACACCATATATTTT
cdr3_length: 14; v_call: TRBV19; j_call: TRBJ1-1; d_call: .; clone_size: once; cdr3_aa: CASSIIDGAAEAFF; cdr3_nt: TGTGCCAGTAGTATAATAGACGGGGCGGCTGAAGCTTTCTTT
cdr3_length: 14; v_call: TRBV6-2/TRBV6-3; j_call: TRBJ2-3; d_call: TRBD2; clone_size: many; cdr3_aa: CASRPAGGTDTQYF; cdr3_nt: TGTGCCAGCAGACCAGCGGGAGGTACAGATACGCAGTATTTT
cdr3_length: 16; v_call: TRBV3-1; j_call: TRBJ2-7; d_call: TRBD2; clone_size: .; cdr3_aa: CASSPVTSGSFGEQYF; cdr3_nt: TGTGCCAGCAGCCCCGTGACTAGCGGGAGTTTTGGGGAGCAGTACTTC
cdr3_length: 13; v_call: TRBV4-1; j_call: TRBJ2-3; d_call: TRBD2; clone_size: few; cdr3_aa: CASSLSGRDTQYF; cdr3_nt: TGCGCCAGCAGCCTTAGCGGGAGAGATACGCAGTATTTT
cdr3_length: 13; v_call: TRBV12-3/TRBV12-4; j_call: TRBJ1-1; d_call: .; clone_size: many; cdr3_aa: CASSPRLNTEAFF; cdr3_nt: TGTGCCAGCAGTCCACGTTTGAACACTGAAGCTTTCTTT
cdr3_length: 15; v_call: TRBV7-6; j_call: TRBJ2-3; d_call: .; clone_size: many; cdr3_aa: CASSLISGYTDTQYF; cdr3_nt: TGTGCCAGCAGCTTAATCAGCGGCTACACAGATACGCAGTATTTT
cdr3_length: 14; v_call: TRBV6-2/TRBV6-3; j_call: TRBJ1-5; d_call: .; clone_size: many; cdr3_aa: CASSYSSLAQPQHF; cdr3_nt: TGTGCCAGCAGTTACTCGTCCCTCGCTCAGCCCCAGCATTTT